The 24 T cell receptor beta chains reported below all come from one sample, sequenced in a study of cytomegalovirus exposure and HLA in healthy donors. Assay used: immunoSEQ multiplex PCR; TCRdb lists only in-frame clones, some missing. The sample yields some 85,000 clones, approximately 96% seen once. Sequences were obtained from PBMCs. All receptors derive from a young woman in good health and CMV-seronegative.

About this clone: Other DNA sequences in the same sample also yield this CDR3. The rearrangement joins TRBV10-3 to TRBJ1-4, with a tentative D call TRBD1 (5 bases). Germline V gives CDR1 ENHRY, CDR2 SYGVKD. The CDR3 sequence is 12 residues long. Trimming pared 3 bases from V and 8 bases from J, leaving 7 bases between. Written as DNA, the CDR3 is TGTGCCATCAGTGAAGGGGTCGAAAAACTGTTTTTT. This gives the protein CAISEGVEKLFF.

The CDR3 nucleotides are TGTGCCATCAGCGCAATGAGTTTGGCAACTAATGAAAAACTGTTTTTT. Translated, it gives CAISAMSLATNEKLFF. This sequence joins TRBV10-3 and TRBJ1-4, with D hard to call. Germline V gives CDR1 ENHRY, CDR2 SYGVKD. Trimming removed 6 bases at V and 0 bases at J, with 14 bases between. The CDR3 runs to 16 residues.

The J gene is TRBJ2-5, the V gene TRBV7-6; D gene uncertain. The CDR3 covers 11 residues. V was trimmed by 5 bases and J by 2 bases, leaving 3 bases between them. The germline V gene encodes CDR1 SGHVS and CDR2 FNYEAQ. As DNA, the CDR3 is TGTGCCAGCAGCCATCAAGAGACCCAGTACTTC. It is translated as CASSHQETQYF.

CDR3 sequence reads: CASSLGGASGTGELFF. CDR3 nucleotide sequence: TGTGCCAGCAGCCTCGGTGGGGCAAGTGGCACCGGGGAGCTGTTTTTT. V is TRBV11-3 and J is TRBJ2-2; tentatively, D is TRBD1 (5 bases). V lost 5 bases, J lost 4 bases, and 17 bases lay in between. CDR3 length: 16 residues. CDR1 SGHNT and CDR2 YENEEA come from the germline V gene.

In this sample, this clone turned up once. This rearrangement joins TRBV28 to TRBJ2-7; 7 bases agree with TRBD1. This CDR3 is built from 16 residues. Germline-derived CDR1 and CDR2 are MDHEN and SYDVKM. Trimming cost V 3 bases and J 3 bases; bases outside gene matches: 11. The CDR3 is CASSFHPSRDSYEQYF. The CDR3 nucleotides read TGTGCCAGCAGTTTTCACCCGAGCCGGGACAGCTACGAGCAGTACTTC.

The J gene is TRBJ2-7, the V gene TRBV6-5; 8 bases agree with TRBD1. The CDR3 runs 14 residues. CDR1 MNHEY and CDR2 SVGAGI come from the germline V gene. V dropped 8 bases and J dropped 7; count of bases not matched to a gene: 13. The CDR3 DNA reads as TGTGCCAGCTATTTTGGGGCAGGGGGCTTGGAGCAGTACTTC. The encoded protein is CASYFGAGGLEQYF.

The chain couples TRBV28 to TRBJ2-3; D may be TRBD1 (6 bases). Trimming pared 1 base from V and 0 bases from J, leaving 11 bases between. This CDR3 has 16 amino acids. The germline gives CDR1 MDHEN, CDR2 SYDVKM. CDR3 amino acids: CASSLLSGTSTDTQYF. The DNA of the CDR3 is TGTGCCAGCAGTTTATTGAGTGGGACAAGCACAGATACGCAGTATTTT.

The rearrangement links TRBV10-3 to TRBJ2-7, with 9 bases fitting TRBD1. The germline V gene has CDR1 ENHRY and CDR2 SYGVKD. With 6 bases clipped from V and 5 bases from J, the junction kept 11 bases outside the gene matches. The CDR3 covers 15 residues. The CDR3 here is CAIRGTGGHLNEQYF. The CDR3 nucleotides are TGTGCCATCAGGGGAACAGGGGGCCACCTTAACGAGCAGTACTTC.

This chain connects TRBV5-1 to TRBJ2-1; 9 nucleotides align to TRBD2. Germline values: CDR1 SGHRS, CDR2 YFSETQ. The CDR3 covers 14 residues. The trim removed 5 bases at V and 0 bases at J, leaving 0 bases unmatched. Here the CDR3 DNA reads TGCGCCAGCAGGCGGGAGGGCTCCTACAATGAGCAGTTCTTC. This codes for CASRREGSYNEQFF.

J is TRBJ2-1 and V is TRBV5-1; TRBD2 might be the D (5 bases). V was trimmed by 0 bases and J by 8 bases, leaving 15 bases between them. Germline V gene lookup returns CDR1 SGHRS and CDR2 YFSETQ. The CDR3 is 15 amino acids. CDR3 sequence (DNA): TGCGCCAGCAGCTTGGGGGAAGCGGAGCGGCATGAGCAGTTCTTC. Translation: CASSLGEAERHEQFF.

The DNA of the CDR3 is TGTGCCAGCAGGGACAGGGGTACAGCTTTCTTT. Protein sequence: CASRDRGTAFF. The V call is TRBV6-1, the J call TRBJ1-1, with 9 positions matching TRBD1. The germline gives CDR1 MNHNS, CDR2 SASEGT. With V trimmed by 6 bases and J by 10 bases, 3 bases remained unmatched. This CDR3 comprises 11 residues.

J is TRBJ1-6 and V is TRBV5-1, with a possible D match to TRBD1 (6 bases). The CDR3 runs to 19 residues. Deletions cut 0 bases from V and 6 bases from J, with 22 bases between. Germline V gene sequence: CDR1 SGHRS, CDR2 YFSETQ. The CDR3 here is CASSLDQRIQGRSNSPLHF. The CDR3 nucleotides read TGCGCCAGCAGCTTGGATCAACGGATACAGGGCCGGAGTAATTCACCCCTCCACTTT.

This sequence joins TRBV6-1 and TRBJ1-1; 7 bases agree with TRBD1. CDR1 is MNHNS, CDR2 SASEGT, per germline. Trimming removed 6 bases from V and 0 bases from J; junction bases left unmatched: 7. The CDR3 length is 15 residues. The CDR3 sequence: CASRLWTGMNTEAFF. In nucleotides, the CDR3 is TGTGCCAGCAGACTATGGACAGGTATGAACACTGAAGCTTTCTTT.

This clone was counted a single time. The V call is TRBV27, the J call TRBJ2-7; D call uncertain. There are 13 residues in the CDR3. Between the trimmed V and J ends, which lost 5 bases and 3 bases, there was a span of 11 bases. Germline V gene sequence: CDR1 MNHEY, CDR2 SMNVEV (reference sequence). CDR3 sequence reads: CASSARNNYEQYF. The CDR3 DNA reads TGTGCCAGCAGTGCGCGGAACAACTACGAGCAGTACTTC.

This clone was seen just once. This rearrangement joins TRBV5-5 to TRBJ1-1, with a possible D match to TRBD1 (5 bases). V was shortened by 4 bases and J by 1 base, with 11 bases between the two germline ends. This CDR3 is 14 amino acids long. Per germline, CDR1 SGHKS and CDR2 YYEKEE (reference sequence). The DNA for the CDR3 is TGTGCCAGCAGCCCCACGGGGGAGAACACTGAAGCTTTCTTT. This sequence encodes CASSPTGENTEAFF.

The chain couples TRBV25-1 to TRBJ2-1, with 12 bases aligning to TRBD2. This CDR3 comprises 17 residues. In germline, CDR1 is MGHDK, CDR2 SYGVNS. Trimming at V came to 1 base and at J to 6 bases, leaving 7 bases not matched to a gene. CDR3 sequence (DNA): TGTGCCAGCAGTGAATCTTCGACTAGCGGGAGTCGCAATGAGCAGTTCTTC. It specifies CASSESSTSGSRNEQFF.

The chain uses TRBV5-1 and TRBJ1-5; tentatively, D is TRBD1 (6 bases). CDR3 length equals 15 residues. Germline V gene sequence: CDR1 SGHRS, CDR2 YFSETQ. The V gene lost 4 bases and the J gene lost 3 bases, with 14 bases spanning the gap. The CDR3 DNA follows: TGCGCCAGCAGCATAAGCACAGGGTCCAATCAGCCCCAGCATTTT. Translating gives CASSISTGSNQPQHF.

This chain connects TRBV4-1 to TRBJ1-1, with unresolved D. The CDR3 is 13 amino acids. V was trimmed by 2 bases and J by 4 bases, leaving 8 bases between them. The germline gives CDR1 MGHRA, CDR2 YSYEKL. The CDR3 here is CASSQRQVTEAFF. The CDR3 DNA is TGCGCCAGCAGCCAACGTCAGGTCACTGAAGCTTTCTTT.

The V gene is TRBV25-1, the J gene TRBJ1-2, with 9 bases identical to TRBD1. Germline assignment: CDR1 MGHDK and CDR2 SYGVNS. This CDR3 region has 14 residues. V trimming: 5 bases; J trimming: 7 bases; junction bases outside the gene matches: 8. CDR3 loop: CASSLPGQGLGYTF. For the CDR3, the DNA is TGTGCCAGCAGTCTTCCGGGACAGGGTCTTGGCTACACCTTC.

The chain has TRBV28 and TRBJ2-1; no clear D gene. V lost 5 bases, J lost 9 bases, and 14 bases lay in between. The V gene's germline CDR1 is MDHEN and CDR2 SYDVKM. The CDR3 covers 13 residues. In DNA, the CDR3 is TGTGCCAGCAGTATTTCCTCTCTCGGTGAGCAGTTCTTC. This encodes CASSISSLGEQFF.

The gene calls are TRBV6-5 and TRBJ1-2, with D perhaps TRBD1 (5 bases). V lost 4 bases and J 4 bases, leaving 19 bases between the germline ends. The CDR3 is 16 amino acids. CDR1 is MNHEY and CDR2 is SVGAGI in the germline V gene. CDR3 nucleotides: TGTGCCAGCAGTTCGAACCCCAGGGCCCCAACCTATGGCTACACCTTC. Translated, it gives CASSSNPRAPTYGYTF.

The genes are TRBV30 and TRBJ2-1; TRBD2 agrees at 8 bases. J gave up 10 bases and V 6 bases, and 11 bases lay outside the gene matches. The CDR3 covers 13 residues. The germline V gene has CDR1 GTSNPN and CDR2 SVGIG (reference sequence). The CDR3, as DNA: TGTGCCTGCTCTCCCGGGACTAGTCTCGAGCAGTTCTTC. Translating it yields CACSPGTSLEQFF.

This sequence joins TRBV6-6 and TRBJ2-1; D may be TRBD2 (5 bases). CDR3 length: 15 amino acids. The germline V gene has CDR1 MNHNY and CDR2 SVGAGI (reference sequence). Deletions cut 2 bases from V and 9 bases from J, with 17 bases between. CDR3 sequence (DNA): TGTGCCAGCAGTTACGGAAACGGGGTTAAGGGTGAGCAGTTCTTC. It specifies CASSYGNGVKGEQFF.

The V call is TRBV6-5, the J call TRBJ2-1, with 7 positions matching TRBD2. With V trimmed by 6 bases and J by 5 bases, 10 bases remained unmatched. Germline CDR1 reads MNHEY; CDR2 reads SVGAGI. The CDR3 sequence is 15 residues long. The CDR3 DNA reads TGTGCCAGCAGCCTCGCGGGAGACAGACACAATGAGCAGTTCTTC. Its translation: CASSLAGDRHNEQFF.